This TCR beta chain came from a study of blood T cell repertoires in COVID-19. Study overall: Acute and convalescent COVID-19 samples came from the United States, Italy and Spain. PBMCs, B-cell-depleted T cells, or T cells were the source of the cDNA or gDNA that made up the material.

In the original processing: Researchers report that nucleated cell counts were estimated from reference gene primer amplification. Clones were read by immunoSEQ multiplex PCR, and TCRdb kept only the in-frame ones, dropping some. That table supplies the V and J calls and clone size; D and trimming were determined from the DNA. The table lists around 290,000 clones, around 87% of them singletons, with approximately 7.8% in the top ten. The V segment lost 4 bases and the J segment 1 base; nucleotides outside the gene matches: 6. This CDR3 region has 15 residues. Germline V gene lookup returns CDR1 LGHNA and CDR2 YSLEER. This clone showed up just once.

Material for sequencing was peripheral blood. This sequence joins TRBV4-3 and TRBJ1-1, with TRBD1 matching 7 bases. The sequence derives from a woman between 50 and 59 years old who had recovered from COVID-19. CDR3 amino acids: CASSPTGARNTEAFF. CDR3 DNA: TGCGCCAGCAGCCCTACAGGGGCCAGGAACACTGAAGCTTTCTTT.